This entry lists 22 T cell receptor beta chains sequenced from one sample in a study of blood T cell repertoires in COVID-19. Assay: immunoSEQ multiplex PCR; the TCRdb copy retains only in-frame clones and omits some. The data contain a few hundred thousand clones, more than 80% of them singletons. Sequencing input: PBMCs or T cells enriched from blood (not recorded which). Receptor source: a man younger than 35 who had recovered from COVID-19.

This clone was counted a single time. CDR3: CASSGTGNQPQHF. The CDR3 DNA follows: TGTGCCAGCAGCGGGACAGGCAATCAGCCCCAGCATTTT. This sequence joins TRBV27 and TRBJ1-5; 7 bases align to TRBD1. Per the germline V gene, CDR1 is MNHEY and CDR2 is SMNVEV (reference sequence). CDR3 length: 13 amino acids. J gave up 2 bases and V 6 bases, and 1 base lay outside the gene matches.

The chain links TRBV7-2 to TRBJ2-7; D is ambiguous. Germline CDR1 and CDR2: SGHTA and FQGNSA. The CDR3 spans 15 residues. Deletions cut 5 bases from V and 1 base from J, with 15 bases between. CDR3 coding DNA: TGTGCCAGCAGCCGTGTCCTCAGTAATTCCTACGAGCAGTACTTC. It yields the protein CASSRVLSNSYEQYF.

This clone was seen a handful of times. This CDR3 is CASNQGSSYNEQFF. The CDR3 nucleotides read TGTGCCAGTAACCAGGGGAGCTCCTACAATGAGCAGTTCTTC. This chain uses TRBV19 with TRBJ2-1; tentatively, D is TRBD1 (6 bases). This CDR3 is 14 amino acids long. The V end lost 7 bases, the J end lost 0 bases, and 10 bases lay between the germline ends. Per the germline V gene, CDR1 is LNHDA and CDR2 is SQIVND (reference sequence).

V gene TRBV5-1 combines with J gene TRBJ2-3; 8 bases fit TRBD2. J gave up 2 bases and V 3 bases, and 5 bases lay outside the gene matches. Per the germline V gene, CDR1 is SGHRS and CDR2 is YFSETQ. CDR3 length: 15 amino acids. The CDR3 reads CASSYGLANTDTQYF. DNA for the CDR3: TGCGCCAGCAGCTATGGACTAGCCAACACAGATACGCAGTATTTT.

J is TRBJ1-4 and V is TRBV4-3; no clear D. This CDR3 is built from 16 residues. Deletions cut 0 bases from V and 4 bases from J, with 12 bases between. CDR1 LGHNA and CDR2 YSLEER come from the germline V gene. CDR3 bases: TGCGCCAGCAGCCAAGATCTGGGAGCGGATAATGAAAAACTGTTTTTT. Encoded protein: CASSQDLGADNEKLFF.

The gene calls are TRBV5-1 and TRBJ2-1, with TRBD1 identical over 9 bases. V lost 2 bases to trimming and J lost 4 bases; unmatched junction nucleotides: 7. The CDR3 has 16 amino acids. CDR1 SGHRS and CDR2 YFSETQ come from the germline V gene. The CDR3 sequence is CASSLRGTGFYNEQFF. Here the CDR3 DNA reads TGCGCCAGCAGCTTACGCGGGACAGGGTTTTACAATGAGCAGTTCTTC.

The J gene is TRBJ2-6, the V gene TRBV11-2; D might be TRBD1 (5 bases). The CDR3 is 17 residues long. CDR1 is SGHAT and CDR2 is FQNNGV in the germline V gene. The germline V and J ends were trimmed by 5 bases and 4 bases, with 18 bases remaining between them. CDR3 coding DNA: TGTGCCAGCAGCCCCTGGGGCTCACTTAGGGGGGCCAACGTCCTGACTTTC. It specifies CASSPWGSLRGANVLTF.

The CDR3 spells CASSPTGDQETQYF. The CDR3 region has the DNA TGTGCCAGCAGCCCTACAGGGGACCAAGAGACCCAGTACTTC. The chain links TRBV28 to TRBJ2-5, with TRBD1 matching over 7 bases. CDR3 size: 14 residues. Germline assignment: CDR1 MDHEN and CDR2 SYDVKM. J was trimmed by 0 bases and V by 6 bases; bases with no gene match: 4.

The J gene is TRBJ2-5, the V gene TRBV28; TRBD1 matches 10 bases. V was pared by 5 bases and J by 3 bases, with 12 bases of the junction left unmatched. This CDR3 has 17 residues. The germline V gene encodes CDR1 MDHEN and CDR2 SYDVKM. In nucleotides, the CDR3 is TGTGCCAGCAGTCGCCTGTTAAGGACAGGGGGAGAAGAGACCCAGTACTTC. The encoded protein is CASSRLLRTGGEETQYF.

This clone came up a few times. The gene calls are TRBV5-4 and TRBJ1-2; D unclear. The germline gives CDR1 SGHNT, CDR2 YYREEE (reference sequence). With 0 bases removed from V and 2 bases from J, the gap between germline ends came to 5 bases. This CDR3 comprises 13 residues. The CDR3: CASSLDSNYGYTF. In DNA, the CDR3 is TGTGCCAGCAGCTTGGACAGCAACTATGGCTACACCTTC. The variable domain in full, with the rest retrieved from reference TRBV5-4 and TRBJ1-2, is ETGVTQSPTHLIKTRGQQVTLRCSSQSGHNTVSWYQQALGQGPQFIFQYYREEENGRGNFPPRFSGLQFPNYSSELNVNALELDDSALYLCASSLDSNYGYTFGSGTRLTVV.

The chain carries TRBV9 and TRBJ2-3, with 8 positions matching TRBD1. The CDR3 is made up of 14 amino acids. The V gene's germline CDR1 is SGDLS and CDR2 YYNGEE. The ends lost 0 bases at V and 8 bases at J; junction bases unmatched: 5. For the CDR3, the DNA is TGTGCCAGCAGCGTAGTTTTTGACAGGGGTACGCAGTATTTT. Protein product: CASSVVFDRGTQYF.

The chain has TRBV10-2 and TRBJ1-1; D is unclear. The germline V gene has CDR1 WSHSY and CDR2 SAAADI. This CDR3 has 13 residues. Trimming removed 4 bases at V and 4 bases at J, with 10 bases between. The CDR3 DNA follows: TGCGCCAGCAGTGCAGAAGCGGCCACTGAAGCTTTCTTT. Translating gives CASSAEAATEAFF.

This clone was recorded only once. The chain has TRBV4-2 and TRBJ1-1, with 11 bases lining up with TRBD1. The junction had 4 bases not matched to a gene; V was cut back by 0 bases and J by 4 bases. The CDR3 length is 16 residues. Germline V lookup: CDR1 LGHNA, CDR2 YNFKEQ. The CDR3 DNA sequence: TGTGCCAGCAGCCAAGAGGCGGGACAGGGGGGCACTGAAGCTTTCTTT. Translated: CASSQEAGQGGTEAFF.

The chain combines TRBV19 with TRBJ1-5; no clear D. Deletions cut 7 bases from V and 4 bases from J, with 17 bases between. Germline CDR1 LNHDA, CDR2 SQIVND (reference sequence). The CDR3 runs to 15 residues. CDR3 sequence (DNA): TGTGCCAGTACTGGAGTTTTCACGATTAATCAGCCCCAGCATTTT. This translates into CASTGVFTINQPQHF.

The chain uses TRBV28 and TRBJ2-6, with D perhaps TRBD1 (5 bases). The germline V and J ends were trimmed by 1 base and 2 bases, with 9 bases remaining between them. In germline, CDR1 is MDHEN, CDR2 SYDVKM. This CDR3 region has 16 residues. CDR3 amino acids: CASSLFRVAGANVLTF. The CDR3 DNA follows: TGTGCCAGCAGTTTATTCAGGGTTGCTGGGGCCAACGTCCTGACTTTC.

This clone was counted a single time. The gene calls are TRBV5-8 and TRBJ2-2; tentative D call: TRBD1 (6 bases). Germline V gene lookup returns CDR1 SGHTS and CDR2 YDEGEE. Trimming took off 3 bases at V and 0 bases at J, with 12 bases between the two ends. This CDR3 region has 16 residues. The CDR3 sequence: CASSWSGASNTGELFF. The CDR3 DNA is TGTGCCAGCAGCTGGTCAGGGGCATCGAACACCGGGGAGCTGTTTTTT.

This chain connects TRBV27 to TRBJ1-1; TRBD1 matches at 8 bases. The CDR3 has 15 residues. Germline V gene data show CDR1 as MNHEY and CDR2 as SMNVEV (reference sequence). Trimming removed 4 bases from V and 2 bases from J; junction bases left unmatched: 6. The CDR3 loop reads CASSSWTGKNTEAFF. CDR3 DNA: TGTGCCAGCAGTTCGTGGACAGGGAAAAACACTGAAGCTTTCTTT.

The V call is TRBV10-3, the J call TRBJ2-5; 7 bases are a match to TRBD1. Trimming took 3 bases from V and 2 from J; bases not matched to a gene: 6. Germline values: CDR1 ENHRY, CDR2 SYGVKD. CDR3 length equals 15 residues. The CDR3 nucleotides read TGTGCCATCAGTGATAAAAGGGACAGTCAAGAGACCCAGTACTTC. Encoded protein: CAISDKRDSQETQYF.

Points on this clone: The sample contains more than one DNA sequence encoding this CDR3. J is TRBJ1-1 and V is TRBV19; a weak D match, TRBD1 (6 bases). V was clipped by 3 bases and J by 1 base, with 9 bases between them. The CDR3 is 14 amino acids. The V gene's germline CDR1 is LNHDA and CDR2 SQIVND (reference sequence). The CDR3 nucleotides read TGTGCCAGTAGTATCAGGGGTGGGAACACTGAAGCTTTCTTT. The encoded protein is CASSIRGGNTEAFF.

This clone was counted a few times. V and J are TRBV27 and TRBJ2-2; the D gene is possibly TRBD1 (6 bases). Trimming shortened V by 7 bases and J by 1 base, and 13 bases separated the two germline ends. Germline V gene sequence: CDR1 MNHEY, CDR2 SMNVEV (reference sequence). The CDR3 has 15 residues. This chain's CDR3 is CASKSGTLNTGELFF. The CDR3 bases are TGTGCCAGCAAATCCGGGACACTGAACACCGGGGAGCTGTTTTTT.

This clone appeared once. DNA of the CDR3: TGCGCCAGCAGTTCCGGGACAGGGTGGGAAAAACTGTTTTTT. This sequence encodes CASSSGTGWEKLFF. The chain employs TRBV5-1 and TRBJ1-4, with 9 bases that match TRBD1. Germline trimming cut 5 bases from V and 8 bases from J; bases unmatched to any gene: 7. This CDR3 comprises 14 residues. CDR1 is SGHRS and CDR2 is YFSETQ in the germline V gene.

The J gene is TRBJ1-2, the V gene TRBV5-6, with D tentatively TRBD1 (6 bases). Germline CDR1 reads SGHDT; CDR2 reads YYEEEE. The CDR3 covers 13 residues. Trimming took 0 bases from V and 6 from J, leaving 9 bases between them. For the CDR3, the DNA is TGTGCCAGCAGCTTGGCAGGGGCGCATGGCTACACCTTC. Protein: CASSLAGAHGYTF. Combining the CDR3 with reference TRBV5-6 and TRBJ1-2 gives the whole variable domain DAGVTQSPTHLIKTRGQQVTLRCSPKSGHDTVSWYQQALGQGPQFIFQYYEEEERQRGNFPDRFSGHQFPNYSSELNVNALLLGDSALYLCASSLAGAHGYTFGSGTRLTVV.